Listed here is a single T cell receptor beta chain. What it binds is not known. RNA transcripts were the template, and TCR beta CDR3 regions were amplified from them. First-round RT-PCR with HTBI primers preceded a second-round multiplex PCR. TCRdb re-called the multiplex PCR reads through MiXCR, storing one row per CDR3 protein. The data show a few hundred thousand distinct CDR3 sequences, roughly 14% seen once. The data were obtained in a study of Graves' ophthalmopathy and Graves' hyperthyroidism. Regarding the study as a whole: Clonotypes were expanded in thyroid at above 0.001 frequency, and most also appeared in blood. Ophthalmopathy could be told apart from stable hyperthyroidism by a 13-signature model (about 89% sensitivity, approximately 81% specificity).

The CDR3 covers 14 residues. CDR1 is SGHTA, CDR2 FQGNSA, per germline. V gave up 4 bases and J gave up 0 bases, with 9 bases separating them. The chain uses TRBV7-2 and TRBJ1-2; the D gene is possibly TRBD1 (5 bases). The origin of this receptor is a woman aged 18-29 years with stable Graves' hyperthyroidism. The specimen was peripheral blood. CDR3 region: CASSSQTANYGYTF. The CDR3 bases are TGTGCCAGCAGCTCACAGACAGCTAACTATGGCTACACCTTC.